These 20 T cell receptor beta chains came from one sample sequenced in a study of T cells in Graves' hyperthyroidism and ophthalmopathy. TCR beta CDR3 regions were amplified from RNA. Using the HTBI primer set, a first-round RT-PCR was run on the TCR CDR3. TCRdb reanalysed the multiplex PCR reads using MiXCR and keeps one entry per CDR3 protein. Of roughly 380,000 distinct CDR3 sequences listed, roughly 19% are singletons. The sample comprised blood. The receptors were gathered from a young woman with Graves' hyperthyroidism.

This clonotype has a count of ten or more. The J gene is TRBJ1-1, the V gene TRBV20-1, with D possibly being TRBD1 (5 bases). The V gene's germline CDR1 is DFQATT and CDR2 SNEGSKA (reference sequence). V lost 4 bases to trimming and J lost 1 base, with 7 bases between them. The CDR3 has 12 amino acids. Here the CDR3 DNA reads TGCAGTGCTACAGACAGGAACACTGAAGCTTTCTTT. This encodes CSATDRNTEAFF.

In its sample, this clonotype was seen many times. The chain carries TRBV20-1 and TRBJ1-3; no clear D. Per germline, CDR1 DFQATT and CDR2 SNEGSKA (reference sequence). Trimming cost V 6 bases and J 2 bases, with 8 bases left between them. The CDR3 runs 12 residues. CDR3: CSARVPGNTIYF. The CDR3 nucleotides are TGCAGTGCGAGGGTCCCTGGAAACACCATATATTTT.

Many counts were recorded for this clonotype. This chain links TRBV6-5 with TRBJ1-2; possibly TRBD1 for D (6 bases). Trimming shortened V by 5 bases and J by 5 bases, and 21 bases separated the two germline ends. CDR1 and CDR2 from the germline V gene are MNHEY and SVGAGI. The CDR3 is 16 residues long. The CDR3 is CASSTPSRVGGYGYTF. The CDR3 region has the DNA TGTGCCAGCAGTACCCCCTCCAGGGTAGGGGGGTATGGCTACACCTTC.

This clonotype occurred many times. The chain combines TRBV28 with TRBJ1-2; TRBD1 might be the D (6 bases). Trimming removed 7 bases at V and 4 bases at J, with 16 bases between. Germline assignment: CDR1 MDHEN and CDR2 SYDVKM. The CDR3 consists of 14 residues. The CDR3 loop is CASTHMGGTYGYTF. DNA of the CDR3: TGTGCCAGCACCCATATGGGGGGCACCTATGGCTACACCTTC.

The sample holds many counts of this clonotype. This chain links TRBV20-1 with TRBJ2-2, with D possibly matching TRBD2 (6 bases). The CDR3 totals 14 residues. Trimming shortened V by 3 bases and J by 1 base, and 9 bases separated the two germline ends. Germline CDR1 reads DFQATT; CDR2 reads SNEGSKA (reference sequence). DNA of the CDR3: TGCAGTGCTAGTTCGGGGGTGAACACCGGGGAGCTGTTTTTT. It translates to CSASSGVNTGELFF.

J is TRBJ2-7 and V is TRBV6-2 or TRBV6-3; D is unresolved. The CDR3 length is 13 residues. The V gene lost 6 bases and the J gene lost 1 base, with 10 bases spanning the gap. Germline V gene sequence: CDR1 MNHEY, CDR2 SVGEGT. The CDR3 is CASSLYPSYEQYF. As DNA, the CDR3 is TGTGCCAGCAGCCTTTATCCGTCCTACGAGCAGTACTTC.

This clonotype came up many times. This chain links TRBV27 with TRBJ1-2, with D hard to call. CDR1 and CDR2 (germline): MNHEY, SMNVEV (reference sequence). This CDR3 has 16 amino acids. V was trimmed by 5 bases and J by 3 bases, leaving 19 bases between them. CDR3 in DNA: TGTGCCAGCAGTACCTTCGGGCGGGGTCGGTACTATGGCTACACCTTC. This translates into CASSTFGRGRYYGYTF.

This clonotype was seen at least ten times. V usage is TRBV9 and J usage is TRBJ2-5; D is perhaps TRBD2 (5 bases). Trimming pared 1 base from V and 4 bases from J, leaving 11 bases between. The CDR3 consists of 14 residues. Per the germline V gene, CDR1 is SGDLS and CDR2 is YYNGEE. The CDR3: CASSVLAQGETQYF. In nucleotides, the CDR3 is TGTGCCAGCAGCGTACTAGCCCAAGGAGAGACCCAGTACTTC.

This clonotype was counted ten times or more. The rearrangement joins TRBV4-1 to TRBJ1-1, with 8 bases aligning to TRBD1. Germline V CDR1 and CDR2: MGHRA, YSYEKL. CDR3 length: 18 residues. Losses at the gene ends were 3 bases for V and 5 bases for J; bases not matched to a gene: 17. The CDR3 sequence is CASSHRPSSTGGSTEAFF. Written as DNA, the CDR3 is TGCGCCAGCAGCCATCGACCCTCATCAACAGGGGGAAGTACTGAAGCTTTCTTT.

There are many counts of this clonotype. J is TRBJ2-7 and V is TRBV6-2 or TRBV6-3; perhaps TRBD2 as D (6 bases). V lost 6 bases, J lost 3 bases, and 15 bases lay in between. The CDR3 extends over 14 amino acids. Germline lookup yields CDR1 MNHEY and CDR2 SVGEGT. CDR3 residues: CASRPPTRVYEQYF. DNA for the CDR3: TGTGCCAGCAGGCCACCGACTAGGGTCTACGAGCAGTACTTC.

The rearrangement uses TRBV29-1 and TRBJ1-3; D is perhaps TRBD1 (6 bases). V shed 4 bases and J shed 0 bases, with 7 bases lying between them. Germline CDR1 and CDR2: SQVTM and ANQGSEA. The CDR3 totals 13 residues. The CDR3: CSVARGSGNTIYF. The DNA of the CDR3 is TGCAGCGTTGCCAGGGGCTCTGGAAACACCATATATTTT.

This clonotype was seen repeatedly, ten times or more. The chain employs TRBV6-1 and TRBJ1-5; D is ambiguous. V lost 2 bases to trimming and J lost 4 bases, with 15 bases between them. The CDR3 spans 16 residues. CDR1 is MNHNS and CDR2 is SASEGT in the germline V gene. CDR3 bases: TGTGCCAGCAGTGAATATGGTAGGGCAGCGAATCAGCCCCAGCATTTT. This translates into CASSEYGRAANQPQHF.

This clonotype came up many times. The V call is TRBV6-2 or TRBV6-3, the J call TRBJ2-5; no clear D gene. V gave up 7 bases and J gave up 4 bases, with 13 bases separating them. Germline loops: CDR1 MNHEY, CDR2 SVGEGT. CDR3 length equals 13 residues. This CDR3 is CASIESGRETQYF. CDR3 nucleotide sequence: TGTGCCAGCATAGAATCCGGGCGAGAGACCCAGTACTTC.

This clonotype was detected many times. CDR3 in amino acids: CASTVLGGSQETQYF. CDR3 DNA: TGTGCCAGCACCGTCCTCGGCGGCAGCCAAGAGACCCAGTACTTC. The chain links TRBV6-1 to TRBJ2-5; D unclear. The CDR3 loop spans 15 amino acids. V was shortened by 7 bases and J by 1 base, with 16 bases between the two germline ends. Germline lookup yields CDR1 MNHNS and CDR2 SASEGT.

This clonotype was counted many times. This chain uses TRBV28 with TRBJ1-1; 7 nucleotides match TRBD1. From germline, CDR1 is MDHEN and CDR2 SYDVKM. This CDR3 comprises 14 residues. Trimming took 5 bases from V and 1 from J; bases not matched to a gene: 4. The CDR3 DNA sequence: TGTGCCAGCAGTCGGACAGGCGAGAACACTGAAGCTTTCTTT. Protein product: CASSRTGENTEAFF.

Many counts were recorded for this clonotype. Here the CDR3 DNA reads TGCAGCGCTAACAGGGGAGGGACTGAAGCTTTCTTT. Amino acids: CSANRGGTEAFF. This rearrangement joins TRBV29-1 to TRBJ1-1, with 7 bases identical to TRBD1. CDR3 length equals 12 residues. Germline V gene data show CDR1 as SQVTM and CDR2 as ANQGSEA. The ends lost 7 bases at V and 5 bases at J; junction bases unmatched: 7. The entire variable domain, with the rest obtained from reference TRBV29-1 and TRBJ1-1, is as follows: SAVISQKPSRDICQRGTSLTIQCQVDSQVTMMFWYRQQPGQSLTLIATANQGSEATYESGFVIDKFPISRPNLTFSTLTVSNMSPEDSSIYLCSANRGGTEAFFGQGTRLTVV.

The chain carries TRBV24-1 and TRBJ1-2, with D hard to call. CDR1 KGHDR and CDR2 SFDVKD come from the germline V gene. The CDR3 sequence is 14 residues long. V lost 4 bases and J 5 bases, leaving 13 bases between the germline ends. CDR3 region: CATSEAEISYGYTF. CDR3 DNA: TGTGCCACCAGTGAGGCAGAAATAAGTTATGGCTACACCTTC.

Many counts were recorded for this clonotype. V is TRBV6-1 and J is TRBJ2-7; 10 bases map to TRBD2. Unmatched junction bases numbered 10, after V lost 7 bases and J lost 4 bases. The CDR3 loop spans 15 amino acids. Germline values: CDR1 MNHNS, CDR2 SASEGT. The CDR3 bases are TGTGCCAGCACCCCTGAGCGGGGGGGCCTGTACGAGCAGTACTTC. Translating gives CASTPERGGLYEQYF.

This clonotype came up once. A read error may explain this, as a much larger clone is one base away. The rearrangement joins TRBV3-1 to TRBJ2-7, with D possibly being TRBD1 or TRBD2 (5 bases each). CDR3 length: 13 amino acids. The V gene's germline CDR1 is LGHDT and CDR2 YNNKEL (reference sequence). The DNA for the CDR3 is TGTGCCGGCAGCCAATGGGGACCCTACGAGCAGTACTTC. Translating gives CAGSQWGPYEQYF.

This clonotype was seen repeatedly, ten times or more. Here the CDR3 DNA reads TGTGCCAGCAGGTCCGGGCTGTGGGAGGCCAAAAACATTCAGTACTTC. Its protein is CASRSGLWEAKNIQYF. This chain uses TRBV2 with TRBJ2-4; D possibly corresponds to TRBD2 (5 bases). The CDR3 totals 16 residues. The V gene lost 6 bases and the J gene lost 1 base, with 16 bases spanning the gap. Germline assignment: CDR1 SNHLY and CDR2 FYNNEI.